This TCR beta chain was captured by sequencing in a study of OX40 agonist ivuxolimab in advanced cancers. In the study overall: The costimulatory receptor OX40 (CD134) was targeted by ivuxolimab, a fully human IgG2 agonistic monoclonal antibody. Intravenous ivuxolimab was administered to patients every 2 weeks at six dose levels: 0.01, 0.1, 0.3, 1.5, 3 and 10 mg/kg. Of the approximately 50 patients in dose escalation, 19 had hepatocellular carcinoma, roughly 15 had melanoma, 9 had renal cell carcinoma and 9 had head and neck cancer. The dose-escalation cohort was 82.7% male with a mean age of around 62 years, ranging from about 23 to 85. Patients were allowed to have had prior anti-PD-1, anti-PD-L1 or anti-CTLA-4 therapy, and 40% of the dose-escalation patients had been treated with checkpoint inhibitors. Three dose-escalation patients achieved partial responses, one with hepatocellular carcinoma and two with cutaneous melanoma. Peripheral TCRbeta sequencing aimed to test whether ivuxolimab altered TCR sequence diversity and caused clonal T-cell expansion. The paper describes the monotherapy dose-escalation part (N of about 57 patients) of the phase I trial of ivuxolimab.

Patients with autoimmune disease history or receiving systemic immunosuppression were excluded from the trial. In every dose cohort, peripheral blood was drawn for TCR sequencing at baseline, cycle 4 day 1, and cycle 7 day 1. The samples were drawn from a first-in-human, open-label, multicenter phase I dose-escalation trial of ivuxolimab. The trial enrolled adults with locally advanced or metastatic head and neck squamous cell, hepatocellular, melanoma or renal cell carcinoma. Before TCR sequencing, CD4+ T cells and CD8+ T cells were sorted from peripheral blood as separate populations. Clipping removes 5 bases from V and 2 bases from J, with 8 as the unmatched junction base count. CDR1 and CDR2, looked up from the germline V gene (reference sequence), are SEHNR and FQNEAQ. The CDR3, from cysteine to phenylalanine, totals 16 residues. The sequence is cut down to CDR3 DNA, 48 bases in frame from base 1.

About this clone itself: The specificity of this receptor is unknown. No clone much larger than this one lies a single base away; base qualities are absent.

Genomic DNA was isolated from the sorted cells so that the TCRbeta CDR3 region could be sequenced. The immunoSEQ Assay was used for sequencing of TCRbeta CDR3 regions. This immuneACCESS table, as held by TCRdb, lists in-frame sequences with V and J called but not all clones. Of the missing ones, under half trace to an unresolved V gene in checked studies; the others have no known cause. Recorded for this sample are 75,000 to 85,000 clones; over 75% of them occurred a single time. The ten largest clones take up approximately 0.25% of the sample. On the study overall, not on this receptor specifically: At doses of 0.1 to 3.0 mg/kg, clonal expansion of both CD4+ and CD8+ T cells in blood was seen between baseline and week 6. After ivuxolimab, expanded clones were on average more numerous among CD8+ T cells than among CD4+ T cells. Which antigens the clonally expanded peripheral T cells were specific for was not determined. Low levels of normalized T-cell clonal expansion were also seen in some nonresponding patients. In the 0.1-3.0 mg/kg groups, partial responders had among the lowest normalized peripheral clonal expansion, particularly in CD8+ T cells.

The chain is encoded by TRBV7-9 joined to TRBJ2-5, and TRBD2 aligns with 10 junction nucleotides. This sequence originates from an adult with an advanced solid tumor such as melanoma, head and neck, liver or kidney cancer. Sequenced here: CD4+ or CD8+ T cells sorted from blood, sampled in a trial of the OX40 agonist ivuxolimab. CDR3 protein: CASSPVGLAHQETQYF. The nucleotides read TGTGCCAGCAGCCCCGTGGGACTAGCGCATCAAGAGACCCAGTACTTC. Full variable domain (CDR3 extended with the reference TRBV7-9 and TRBJ2-5 proteins): DTGVSQNPRHKITKRGQNVTFRCDPISEHNRLYWYRQTLGQGPEFLTYFQNEAQLEKSRLLSDRFSAERPKGSFSTLEIQRTEQGDSAMYLCASSPVGLAHQETQYFGPGTRLLVL.